This entry concerns a single T cell receptor beta chain. Its cognate antigen has yet to be identified. An end of the junction differs from the germline gene, which may be a read error. The intended sense of this specimen's time point label: about 28 days (+/-7) after the second vaccine dose. Read against the paper, the sample's treatment or condition label means: meningococcal conjugate vaccine given as trial control. Vaccinee samples were obtained from the UK trials COV001 and COV002, which included a single-blind randomized controlled phase 2/3 trial of AZD1222 (ChAdOx1 nCoV-19) in healthy adults. Trial participant PBMC samples were collected at day 0 and day 28 after the second dose for TCRbeta chain sequencing. Inclusive of the bounding cysteine and phenylalanine, the CDR3 is 13 residues long. Only the CDR3 DNA is retained, 39 bases long and in frame from the first base. CDR1 and CDR2, looked up from the germline V gene (reference sequence), are LNHDA and SQIVND.

The CDR3 regions of human TCRbeta chains were subjected to immunosequencing. Regarding the original processing steps: Repertoire TCRs were checked for matches against a reference library of SARS-CoV-2-specific TCRs that had been generated using the MIRA antigen-specificity platform. Breadth meant the fraction of unique TCRs that were SARS-CoV-2-associated, whereas depth meant the fraction of total T cells that were SARS-CoV-2-associated. Using the MIRA data, each spike-specific TCR was mapped to the spike region that the TCR reacts to and placed in a CD4 or CD8 class. Log10-transformed breadth and depth values were compared by one-way ANOVA with Sidak's multiple comparisons tests. TCRdb took over this immuneACCESS table, retaining in-frame rearrangements with V and J assigned. Such tables are incomplete; in checked studies, under half of the missing clones stem from an unresolved V gene, and the remainder is unexplained. V and J calls and clone size are copied from that table; D and trimming were computed from the DNA. The sample contains some 80,000 clones, approximately 89% of them found a single time. About a tenth of the sample belongs to the ten largest clones.

These data are taken from a study of T cell responses to AZD1222 COVID-19 vaccine (dated by TCRdb to about 2021). Notes on the research overall: TCR sequencing covered over 230 trial participants: 200 to 220 given two doses of AZD1222 and 26 given two doses of MenACWY control vaccine. Trial participants were enrolled by age into subgroups of 18-55, 56-69 and 70-plus years, and around 150, 29 and 61 TCR-sequenced participants, respectively, were included in these subgroups. Beyond this particular receptor, the publication reports: Reportedly, almost half of the unique spike-specific TCRs recognized epitopes lying outside the regions that are mutated in the B.1.351 and B.1.1.7 variants. Because no samples from the day 14 peak response were available, repertoires could be characterized only after the peak T cell response. In the small 56-69-year group, the increase in depth fell short of significance, most likely because of low power. Participants were mostly white British and included more females than males, and it was suggested by the authors that clonal diversity may have been underestimated. The vaccine-associated CD4 TCRs covered the entire spike protein, and the dominant responses fell in regions 160-218 and 743-854. A significant rise in spike-specific TCR breadth and depth was observed after two AZD1222 doses relative to day 0 and relative to MenACWY recipients. Conclusions about previously exposed vaccinees are limited, since just 5 or 6 AZD1222 recipients were seropositive for SARS-CoV-2 at baseline.

This clonotype was sampled from an adult who received the MenACWY meningococcal vaccine as a control. This specimen consisted of peripheral blood, obtained 28 days after the second dose of the MenACWY control vaccine. This chain is built from TRBV19 and TRBJ1-5, with a weak D call of TRBD1 (5 bases match). CDR3 loop: CASSIVKGRAPAF. The DNA is as follows: TGTGCCAGTAGTATAGTAAAGGGGCGGGCCCCAGCATTT.